These T cell receptor beta chains were read from a single sample in a study of long-term antiretroviral therapy in people with HIV. Profiling relied on immunoSEQ multiplex PCR, and the TCRdb table lists in-frame clones only, not all of them. Among more than 15,000 clones listed, roughly four fifths were seen once. The sequencing here drew on unsorted PBMCs, taken 0.3 years after starting antiretroviral therapy. The receptor source for this set is a man between 18 and 35 years old with HIV. Both conserved end residues are part of each CDR3. Part of the rows lack a size; the others show once, few, many or a class for expanded clones.

v_call clone_size cdr3_length cdr3_aa
TRBV5-1 . 18 CASSLSYAIGQGNTEAFF
TRBV2 few 15 CASRQQVPSGNTIYF
TRBV15 . 15 CATSRDRWTNQPQHF
TRBV5-6 . 13 CASTVGGSLELFF
TRBV5-1 . 14 CASSLAGADNEQFF
TRBV28 few 14 CASSPGQGGSPLHF
TRBV5-1 . 14 CASSLEGKQETQYF
TRBV2 . 13 CASSGTSGNTIYF
TRBV5-1 once 14 CASSLLSGDYGYTF
TRBV19 . 13 CASTSSKAAEAFF
TRBV6-6 . 16 CASSFVSGQINSPLHF
TRBV6-5 . 16 CASSYSPLPGGAEAFF
TRBV11-2 few 11 CASRASEKLFF
TRBV11-2 . 14 CASSLHPGADTQYF
TRBV4-1 . 14 CASSQAGGDGELFF
TRBV11-3 . 12 CASSSMSLTQYF
TRBV7-6 . 18 CASSLNVEGGRTNEKLFF
TRBV14 . 16 CASSRAGTTPTDTQYF
TRBV6-5 . 13 CASSRPGYTEAFF
TRBV5-1 . 18 CASSGGGGAYLGYNEQFF
TRBV6-1 . 14 CASSAGTGGSEQYF
TRBV7-8 once 15 CASSSPGQGNTEAFF
TRBV18 . 14 CASSPGQANTEAFF
TRBV5-5 . 18 CASSLRGLAGTPNNEQFF
TRBV6-5 . 13 CAIGTAANYGYTF
TRBV7-8 . 16 CASSLFTEGRNTEAFF
TRBV28 . 16 CASSLGYRGKAGELFF
TRBV7-9 . 19 CASSLKSRTGPSGANVLTF
TRBV28 . 16 CASSPLEGARNTEAFF
TRBV28 . 15 CASSKGRDPTGELFF
TRBV15 . 17 CATSREARTSVNYGYTF
TRBV4-1 . 14 CASSQEHRQETQYF
TRBV6-5 . 15 CASSYSSGGVEKLFF
TRBV7-3 once 16 CASSLTNEANTGELFF
TRBV10-3 . 13 CAITGTGGEEQYF
TRBV11-3 . 17 CASRARDSGSGANVLTF
TRBV25-1 . 14 CASSGQGDTGELFF
TRBV5-1 . 13 CASSLEDPTEAFF
TRBV7-9 . 15 CASSLLETANTEAFF
TRBV28 . 14 CASSFDSATYEQYF
TRBV5-6 . 16 CASRQARTRRTDTQYF
TRBV18 few 16 CASSPGTGGATGELFF
TRBV15 . 14 CATSRVGDYTEAFF
TRBV30 . 12 CAWSLRHGELFF
TRBV11-2 . 15 CASSPTGTANEKLFF
TRBV19 . 14 CASSMGSPYYEQYF
TRBV7-9 . 16 CASSLAGERGDYGYTF
TRBV2 . 18 CASSGGLAGAARGDTQYF
TRBV5-1 few 14 CASSARGSSYEQYF
TRBV5-4 . 14 CASSTIFQGEVAFF
TRBV11-3 . 12 CASSSTGEEAFF